This record looks at one T cell receptor beta chain sequence and its context. In the naive CD8 group, cells lacked CD45RO and were positively selected for CCR7, so terminally differentiated effector memory CD45RA+ cells were left out. The sample is drawn from a study of shared clonotypes between healthy human individuals. Generated by immunoSEQ multiplex PCR, the TCRdb table keeps only in-frame clones and is missing some. The sample has some 2.1 million clones, 93% seen once. Trimming left V 3 bases short and J 5 bases short, with 13 bases between. CDR3 length: 15 amino acids. Germline loops: CDR1 SGHAT, CDR2 FQNNGV.

The sequencing input was naive CD8+ T cells from PBMCs. The rearrangement joins TRBV11-2 to TRBJ1-4, with a tentative D call TRBD1 (5 bases). The TCR comes from a man younger than 35 in good health. Some clones in this sample may be carry-over from other donors' samples. The CDR3 nucleotides read TGTGCCAGCAGCTTCAGACGGGAGGGGAATGAAAAACTGTTTTTT. This encodes CASSFRREGNEKLFF.